The next 7 T cell receptor beta chains were all read from a single sample in a study of blood T cells in healthy people across ages. The use of a sample-barcoded 5' primer and a J-beta primer mix characterized a second PCR of roughly 6 to 11 cycles. In TCRdb, the 5' RACE reads were re-called with MiXCR into one record per CDR3 protein. The repertoire has 800,000 to 900,000 distinct CDR3 sequences, less than 80% of them found once; the top ten carry about 27%. Sequencing was performed on blood. The receptors shown here come from a man aged 30 to 39 in good health.

This chain connects TRBV7-8 to TRBJ2-1, with a possible D match to TRBD1 (6 bases). The V gene's germline CDR1 is SGHVS and CDR2 FQNEAQ. V was cut by 6 bases and J by 0 bases, with 9 bases left in between. This CDR3 spans 14 amino acids. The CDR3 sequence is CASRGASSYNEQFF. The CDR3 DNA is TGTGCCAGCAGGGGGGCCAGCTCCTACAATGAGCAGTTCTTC.

The V gene is TRBV9, the J gene TRBJ2-1, with unresolved D. The V and J ends lost 0 bases and 3 bases respectively, with 10 bases between them. This CDR3 has 15 amino acids. Germline CDR1 SGDLS, CDR2 YYNGEE. The CDR3 spells CASSVARGHYNEQFF. The CDR3 DNA is TGTGCCAGCAGCGTAGCCCGAGGCCACTACAATGAGCAGTTCTTC.

The J gene is TRBJ2-7, the V gene TRBV27; 10 nucleotides align to TRBD1. After removal of 6 bases from V and 1 base from J, the junction contained 6 bases not matched to a gene. The CDR3 spans 15 residues. Germline lookup yields CDR1 MNHEY and CDR2 SMNVEV (reference sequence). Here the CDR3 DNA reads TGTGCCAGCAGGCTAAGGACAGGGGGATCCTACGAGCAGTACTTC. Encoded protein: CASRLRTGGSYEQYF.

This clonotype appeared many times. J is TRBJ2-7 and V is TRBV10-2; D gene uncertain. V lost 3 bases and J lost 2, with 5 bases in between. CDR3 length equals 12 residues. Per the germline V gene, CDR1 is WSHSY and CDR2 is SAAADI. The CDR3 sequence: CASSDFPYEQYF. In nucleotides, the CDR3 is TGCGCCAGCAGTGATTTCCCCTACGAGCAGTACTTC.

The chain is built from TRBV20-1 and TRBJ2-6, with D tentatively TRBD1 (6 bases). The germline CDR1 and CDR2 sequences are DFQATT and SNEGSKA (reference sequence). V gave up 4 bases and J gave up 0 bases, with 16 bases separating them. The CDR3 runs to 17 residues. CDR3 residues: CSAKTGPVNSGANVLTF. The CDR3 nucleotides read TGCAGTGCTAAGACAGGTCCTGTGAACTCTGGGGCCAACGTCCTGACTTTC.

The genes are TRBV28 and TRBJ1-2; 7 bases map to TRBD1. CDR1 and CDR2 from the germline V gene are MDHEN and SYDVKM. V gave up 5 bases and J gave up 4 bases; unmatched junction bases: 10. The CDR3 sequence is 15 residues long. CDR3 region: CASSQTRGLGYGYTF. Written as DNA, the CDR3 is TGTGCCAGCAGTCAGACCAGGGGGTTGGGCTATGGCTACACCTTC.

The J gene is TRBJ2-4, the V gene TRBV7-2, with D possibly being TRBD1 (6 bases). The J call may be faulty, since TRBJ2-7 better matches the DNA end. CDR1 is SGHTA and CDR2 is FQGNSA in the germline V gene. The CDR3 has 13 amino acids. The CDR3 DNA reads TGTGCCAGCAGCGAAATGAGGGGGAGCGAGCAGTACTTC. It translates to CASSEMRGSEQYF.